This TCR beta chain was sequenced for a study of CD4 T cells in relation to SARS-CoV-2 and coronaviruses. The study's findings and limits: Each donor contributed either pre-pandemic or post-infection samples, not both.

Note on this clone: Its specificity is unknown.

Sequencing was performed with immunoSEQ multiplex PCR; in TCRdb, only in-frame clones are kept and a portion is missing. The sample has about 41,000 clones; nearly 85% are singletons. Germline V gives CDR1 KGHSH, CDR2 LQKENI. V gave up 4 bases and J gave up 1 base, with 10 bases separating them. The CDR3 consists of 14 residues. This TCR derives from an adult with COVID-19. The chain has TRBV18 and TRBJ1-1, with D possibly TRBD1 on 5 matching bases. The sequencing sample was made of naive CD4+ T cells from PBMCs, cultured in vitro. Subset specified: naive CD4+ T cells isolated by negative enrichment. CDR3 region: CASSLDIRNTEAFF. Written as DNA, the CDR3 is TGTGCCAGCTCACTGGACATAAGGAACACTGAAGCTTTCTTT.